This T cell receptor (beta chain) emerged from a study of shared clonotypes between healthy human individuals. Study results and caveats: Exclusively blood specimens were collected; tissue repertoires likely differ. An effect of sequencing depth on clonotype sharing among donors was expected.

Data came from immunoSEQ multiplex PCR; TCRdb stores just in-frame clones and leaves some out. In the table there are fewer than 3 million clones, 80% to 95% of which are singletons. The CDR3 length is 12 residues. Per germline, CDR1 SQVTM and CDR2 ANQGSEA. V was pared by 3 bases and J by 7 bases, with 12 bases between. As for this clone: Antigen: not known.

The source is a man between 18 and 35 years old in good health. Some clones in this sample may be carry-over from other donors' samples. What was sequenced was naive CD4+ T cells from PBMCs. This sample's subset: CD45RA+ positively selected. The chain employs TRBV29-1 and TRBJ2-5, with no clear D. Written as DNA, the CDR3 is TGCAGCGTTGACCTGGCAGCCAGGACCCAGTACTTC. Translation: CSVDLAARTQYF.